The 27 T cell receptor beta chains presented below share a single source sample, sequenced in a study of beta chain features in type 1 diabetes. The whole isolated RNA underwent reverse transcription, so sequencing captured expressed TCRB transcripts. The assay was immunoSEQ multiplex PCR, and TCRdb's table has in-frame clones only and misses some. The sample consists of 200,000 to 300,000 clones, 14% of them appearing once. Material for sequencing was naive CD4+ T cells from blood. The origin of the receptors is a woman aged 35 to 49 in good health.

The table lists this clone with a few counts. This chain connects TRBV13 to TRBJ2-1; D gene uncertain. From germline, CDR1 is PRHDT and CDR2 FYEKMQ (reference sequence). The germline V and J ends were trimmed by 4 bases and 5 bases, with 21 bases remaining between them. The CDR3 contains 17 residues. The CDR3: CASSSTQQTWLDNEQFF. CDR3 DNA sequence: TGTGCCAGCAGCTCCACGCAACAGACGTGGTTGGACAATGAGCAGTTCTTC.

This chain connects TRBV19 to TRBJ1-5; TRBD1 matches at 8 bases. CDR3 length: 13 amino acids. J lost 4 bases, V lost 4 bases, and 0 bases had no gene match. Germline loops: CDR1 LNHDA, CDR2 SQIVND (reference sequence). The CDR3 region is CASSNRGNQPQHF. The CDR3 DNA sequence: TGTGCCAGTAGTAACAGGGGGAATCAGCCCCAGCATTTT.

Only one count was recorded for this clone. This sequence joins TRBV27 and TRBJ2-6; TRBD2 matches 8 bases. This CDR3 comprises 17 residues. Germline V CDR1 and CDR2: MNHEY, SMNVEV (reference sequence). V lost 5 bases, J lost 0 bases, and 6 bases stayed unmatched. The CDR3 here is CASSPIGRGSGANVLTF. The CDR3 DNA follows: TGTGCCAGCAGTCCCATCGGGAGGGGCTCTGGGGCCAACGTCCTGACTTTC. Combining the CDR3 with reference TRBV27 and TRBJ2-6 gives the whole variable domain EAQVTQNPRYLITVTGKKLTVTCSQNMNHEYMSWYRQDPGLGLRQIYYSMNVEVTDKGDVPEGYKVSRKEKRNFPLILESPSPNQTSLYFCASSPIGRGSGANVLTFGAGSRLTVL.

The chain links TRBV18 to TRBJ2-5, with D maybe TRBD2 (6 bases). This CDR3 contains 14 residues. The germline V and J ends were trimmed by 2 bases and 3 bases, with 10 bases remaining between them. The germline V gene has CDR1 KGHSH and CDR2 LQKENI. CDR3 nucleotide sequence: TGTGCCAGCTCACCAGCATCGGGGGAAGAGACCCAGTACTTC. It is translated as CASSPASGEETQYF.

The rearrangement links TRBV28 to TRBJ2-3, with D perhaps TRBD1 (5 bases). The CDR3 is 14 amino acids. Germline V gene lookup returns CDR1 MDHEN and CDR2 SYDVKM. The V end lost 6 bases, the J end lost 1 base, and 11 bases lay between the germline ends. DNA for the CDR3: TGTGCCAGCAGACCTCAGGGTGGCACAGATACGCAGTATTTT. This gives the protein CASRPQGGTDTQYF.

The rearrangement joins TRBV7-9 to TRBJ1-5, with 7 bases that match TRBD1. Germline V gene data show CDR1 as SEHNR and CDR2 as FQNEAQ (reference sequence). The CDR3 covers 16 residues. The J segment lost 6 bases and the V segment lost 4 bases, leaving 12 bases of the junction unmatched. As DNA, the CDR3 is TGTGCCAGCAGCTCTACGACAGGGATCGGGGCTCAGCCCCAGCATTTT. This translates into CASSSTTGIGAQPQHF.

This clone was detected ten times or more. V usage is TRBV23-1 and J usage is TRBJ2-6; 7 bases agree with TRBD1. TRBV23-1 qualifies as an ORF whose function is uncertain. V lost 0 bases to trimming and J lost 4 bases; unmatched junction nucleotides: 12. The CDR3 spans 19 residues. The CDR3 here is CASSQSRLTGSSGANVLTF. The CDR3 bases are TGCGCCAGCAGTCAATCCCGGTTGACAGGGTCCTCCGGGGCCAACGTCCTGACTTTC.

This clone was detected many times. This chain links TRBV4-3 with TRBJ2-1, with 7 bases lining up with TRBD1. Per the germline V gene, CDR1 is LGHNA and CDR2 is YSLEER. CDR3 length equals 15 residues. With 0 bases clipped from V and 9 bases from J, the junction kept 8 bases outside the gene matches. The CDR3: CASSQEVQGQGEQFF. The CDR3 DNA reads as TGCGCCAGCAGCCAAGAAGTACAGGGGCAGGGTGAGCAGTTCTTC.

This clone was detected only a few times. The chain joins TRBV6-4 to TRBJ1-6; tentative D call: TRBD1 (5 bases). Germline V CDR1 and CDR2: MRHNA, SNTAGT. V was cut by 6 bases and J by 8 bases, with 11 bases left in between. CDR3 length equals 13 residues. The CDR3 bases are TGTGCCAGCAGGCGGGACCGGTATTCACCCCTCCACTTT. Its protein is CASRRDRYSPLHF.

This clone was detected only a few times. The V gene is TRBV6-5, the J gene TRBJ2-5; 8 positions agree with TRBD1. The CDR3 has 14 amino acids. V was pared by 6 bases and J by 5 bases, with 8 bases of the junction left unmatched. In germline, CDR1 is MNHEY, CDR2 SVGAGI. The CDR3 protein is CASRLDRVIETQYF. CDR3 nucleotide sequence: TGTGCCAGCAGACTGGACAGGGTCATTGAGACCCAGTACTTC.

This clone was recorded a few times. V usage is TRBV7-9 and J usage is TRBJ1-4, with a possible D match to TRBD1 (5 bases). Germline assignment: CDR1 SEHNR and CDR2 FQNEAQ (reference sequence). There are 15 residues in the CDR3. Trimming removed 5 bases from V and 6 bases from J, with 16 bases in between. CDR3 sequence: CASSQDRDSDEKLFF. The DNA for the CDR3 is TGTGCCAGCAGCCAGGACCGGGACTCGGATGAAAAACTGTTTTTT.

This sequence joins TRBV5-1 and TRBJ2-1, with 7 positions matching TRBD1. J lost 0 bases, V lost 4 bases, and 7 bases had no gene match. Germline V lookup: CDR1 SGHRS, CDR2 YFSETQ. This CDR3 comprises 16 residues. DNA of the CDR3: TGCGCCAGCAGCCTGGACAGGCCCAGCTCCTACAATGAGCAGTTCTTC. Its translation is CASSLDRPSSYNEQFF.

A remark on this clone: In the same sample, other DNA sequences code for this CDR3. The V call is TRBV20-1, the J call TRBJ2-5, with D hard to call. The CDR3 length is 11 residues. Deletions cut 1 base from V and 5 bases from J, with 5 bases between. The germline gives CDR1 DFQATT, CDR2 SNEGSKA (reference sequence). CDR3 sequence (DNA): TGCAGTGCTAGAGCCGGGGAGACCCAGTACTTC. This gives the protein CSARAGETQYF.

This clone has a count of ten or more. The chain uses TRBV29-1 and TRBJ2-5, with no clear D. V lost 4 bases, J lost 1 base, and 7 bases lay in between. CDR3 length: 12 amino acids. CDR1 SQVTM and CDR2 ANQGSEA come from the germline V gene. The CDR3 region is CSVGAVQETQYF. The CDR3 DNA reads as TGCAGCGTTGGGGCAGTCCAAGAGACCCAGTACTTC.

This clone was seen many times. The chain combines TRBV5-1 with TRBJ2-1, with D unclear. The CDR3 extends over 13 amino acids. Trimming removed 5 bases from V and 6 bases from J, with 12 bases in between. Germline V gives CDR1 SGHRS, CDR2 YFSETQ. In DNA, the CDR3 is TGCGCCAGCAGTCAGACTCTTATCAATGAGCAGTTCTTC. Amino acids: CASSQTLINEQFF.

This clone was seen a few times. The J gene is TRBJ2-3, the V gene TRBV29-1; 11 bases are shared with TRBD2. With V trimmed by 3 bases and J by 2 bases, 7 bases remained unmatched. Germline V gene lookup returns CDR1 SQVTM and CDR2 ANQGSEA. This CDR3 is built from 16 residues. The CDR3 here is CSVDGTSGGYTDTQYF. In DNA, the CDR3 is TGCAGCGTTGACGGAACTAGCGGGGGCTACACAGATACGCAGTATTTT.

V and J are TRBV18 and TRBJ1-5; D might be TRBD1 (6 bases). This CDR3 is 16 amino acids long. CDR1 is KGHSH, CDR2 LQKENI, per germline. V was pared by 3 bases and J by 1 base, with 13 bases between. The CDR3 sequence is CASSPGRGGSNQPQHF. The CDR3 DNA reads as TGTGCCAGCTCACCGGGACGAGGGGGAAGCAATCAGCCCCAGCATTTT.

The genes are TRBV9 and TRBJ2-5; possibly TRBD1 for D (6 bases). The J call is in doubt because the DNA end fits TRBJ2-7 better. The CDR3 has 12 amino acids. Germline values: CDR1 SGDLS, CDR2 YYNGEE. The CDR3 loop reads CASSDRDYEQYF. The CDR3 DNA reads TGTGCCAGCAGCGACAGGGACTACGAGCAGTACTTC.

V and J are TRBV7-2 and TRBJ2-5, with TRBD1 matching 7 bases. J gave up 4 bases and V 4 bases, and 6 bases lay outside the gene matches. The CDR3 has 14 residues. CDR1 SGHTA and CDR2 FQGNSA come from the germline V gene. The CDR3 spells CASSSANRGETQYF. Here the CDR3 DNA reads TGTGCCAGCAGCTCGGCTAACAGGGGAGAGACCCAGTACTTC.

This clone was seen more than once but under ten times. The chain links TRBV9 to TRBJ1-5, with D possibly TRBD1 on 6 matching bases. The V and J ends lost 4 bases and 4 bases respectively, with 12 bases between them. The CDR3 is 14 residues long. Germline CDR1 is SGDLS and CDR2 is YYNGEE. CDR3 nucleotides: TGTGCCAGCAGCCGAACAGGGAGTAATCAGCCCCAGCATTTT. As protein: CASSRTGSNQPQHF.

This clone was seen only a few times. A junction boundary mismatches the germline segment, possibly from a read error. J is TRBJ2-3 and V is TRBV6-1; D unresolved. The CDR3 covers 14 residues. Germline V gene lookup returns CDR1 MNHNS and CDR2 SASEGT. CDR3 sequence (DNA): TGTGCCATCAGTGGTCTTTTTGGCACAGATACGCAGTATTTT. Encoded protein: CAISGLFGTDTQYF.

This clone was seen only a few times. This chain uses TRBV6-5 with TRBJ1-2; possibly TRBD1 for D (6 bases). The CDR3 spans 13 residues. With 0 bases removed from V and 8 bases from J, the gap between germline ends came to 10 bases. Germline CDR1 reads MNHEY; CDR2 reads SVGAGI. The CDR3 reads CASSYSGHQGYTF. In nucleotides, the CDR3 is TGTGCCAGCAGTTACTCGGGACACCAGGGCTACACCTTC.

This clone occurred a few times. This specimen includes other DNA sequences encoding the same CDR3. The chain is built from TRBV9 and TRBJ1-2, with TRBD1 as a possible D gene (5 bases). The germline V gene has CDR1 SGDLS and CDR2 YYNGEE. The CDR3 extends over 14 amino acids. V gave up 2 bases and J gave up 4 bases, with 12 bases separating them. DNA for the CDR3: TGTGCCAGCAGCGTTGCCCCCGACAGCTATGGCTACACCTTC. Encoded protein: CASSVAPDSYGYTF.

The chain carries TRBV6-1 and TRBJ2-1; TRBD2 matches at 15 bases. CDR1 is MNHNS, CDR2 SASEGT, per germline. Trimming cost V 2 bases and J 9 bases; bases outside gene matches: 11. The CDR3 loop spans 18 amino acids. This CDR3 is CASSEIPRTSGGAFEQFF. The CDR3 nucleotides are TGTGCCAGCAGTGAAATCCCGAGGACTAGCGGGGGGGCTTTTGAGCAGTTCTTC.

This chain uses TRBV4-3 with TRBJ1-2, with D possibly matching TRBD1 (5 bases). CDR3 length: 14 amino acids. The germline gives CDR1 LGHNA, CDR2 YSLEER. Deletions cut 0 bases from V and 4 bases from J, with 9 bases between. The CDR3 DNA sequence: TGCGCCAGCAGCCAAGAACGGGGGACCTATGGCTACACCTTC. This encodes CASSQERGTYGYTF.

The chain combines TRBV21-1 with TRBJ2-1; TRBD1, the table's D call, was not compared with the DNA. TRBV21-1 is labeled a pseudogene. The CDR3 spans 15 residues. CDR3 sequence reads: CASSPQRTGPNEQFF. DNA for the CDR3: TGTGCCAGCAGCCCGCAAAGGACAGGGCCCAATGAGCAGTTCTTC.

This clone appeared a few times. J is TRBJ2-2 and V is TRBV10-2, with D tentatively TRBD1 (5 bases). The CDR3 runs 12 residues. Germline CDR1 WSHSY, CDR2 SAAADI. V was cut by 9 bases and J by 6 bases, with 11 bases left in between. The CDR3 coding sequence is TGCGCCAGTTCGCAGGGCCCCGGGGAGCTGTTTTTT. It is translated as CASSQGPGELFF.